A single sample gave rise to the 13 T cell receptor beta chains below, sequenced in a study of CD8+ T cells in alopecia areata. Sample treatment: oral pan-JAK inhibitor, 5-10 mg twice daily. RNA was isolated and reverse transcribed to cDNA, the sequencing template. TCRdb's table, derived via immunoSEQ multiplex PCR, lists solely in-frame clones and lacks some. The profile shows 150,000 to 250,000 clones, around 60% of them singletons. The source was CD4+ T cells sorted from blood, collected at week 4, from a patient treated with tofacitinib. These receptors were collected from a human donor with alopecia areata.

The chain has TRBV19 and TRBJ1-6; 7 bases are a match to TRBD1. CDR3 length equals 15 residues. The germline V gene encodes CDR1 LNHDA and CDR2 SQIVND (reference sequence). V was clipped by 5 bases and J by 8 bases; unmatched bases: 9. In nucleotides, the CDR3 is TGTGCCAGTAGTTTTTCACCCCAGGGGGATTCACCCCTCCACTTT. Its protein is CASSFSPQGDSPLHF.

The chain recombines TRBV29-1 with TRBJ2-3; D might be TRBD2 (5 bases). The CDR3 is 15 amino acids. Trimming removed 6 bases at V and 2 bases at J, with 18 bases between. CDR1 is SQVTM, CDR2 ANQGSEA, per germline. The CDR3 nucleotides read TGCAGCGTCGTCCGGGGTGGGGTCGTCACAGATACGCAGTATTTT. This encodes CSVVRGGVVTDTQYF.

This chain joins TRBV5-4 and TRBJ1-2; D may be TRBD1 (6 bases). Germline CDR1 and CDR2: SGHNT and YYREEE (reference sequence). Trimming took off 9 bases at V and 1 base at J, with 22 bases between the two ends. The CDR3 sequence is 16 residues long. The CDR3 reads CATTPGDSTHNYGYTF. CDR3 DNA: TGTGCCACCACGCCAGGGGACTCGACTCATAACTATGGCTACACCTTC.

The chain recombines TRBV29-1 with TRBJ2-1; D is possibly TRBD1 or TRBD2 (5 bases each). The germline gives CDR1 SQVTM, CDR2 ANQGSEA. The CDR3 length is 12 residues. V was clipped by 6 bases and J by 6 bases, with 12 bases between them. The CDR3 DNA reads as TGCAGCGTCGCTGGGACGATCAATGAGCAGTTCTTC. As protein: CSVAGTINEQFF.

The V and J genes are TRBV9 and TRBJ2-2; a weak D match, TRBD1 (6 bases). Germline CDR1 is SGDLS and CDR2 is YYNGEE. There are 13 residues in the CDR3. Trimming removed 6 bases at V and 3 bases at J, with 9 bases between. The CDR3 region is CASTRTDTGELFF. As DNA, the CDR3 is TGTGCCAGCACGAGGACAGACACCGGGGAGCTGTTTTTT.

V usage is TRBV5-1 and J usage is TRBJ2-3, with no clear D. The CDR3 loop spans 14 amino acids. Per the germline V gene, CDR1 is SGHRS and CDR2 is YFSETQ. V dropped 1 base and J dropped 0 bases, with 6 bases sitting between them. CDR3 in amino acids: CASSLSSSTDTQYF. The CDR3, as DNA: TGCGCCAGCAGCTTGTCAAGTAGCACAGATACGCAGTATTTT.

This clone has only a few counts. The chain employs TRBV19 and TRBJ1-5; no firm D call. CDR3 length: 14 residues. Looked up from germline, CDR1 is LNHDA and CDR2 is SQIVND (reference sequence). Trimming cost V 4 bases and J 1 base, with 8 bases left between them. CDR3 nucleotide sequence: TGTGCCAGTAGTACACTAGGGAGCAATCAGCCCCAGCATTTT. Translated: CASSTLGSNQPQHF.

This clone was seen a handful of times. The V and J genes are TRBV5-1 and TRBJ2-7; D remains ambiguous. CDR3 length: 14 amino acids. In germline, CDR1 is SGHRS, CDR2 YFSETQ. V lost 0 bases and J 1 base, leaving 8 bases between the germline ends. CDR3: CASSLGSRSYEQYF. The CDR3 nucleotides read TGCGCCAGCAGCTTGGGTAGCCGTTCCTACGAGCAGTACTTC.

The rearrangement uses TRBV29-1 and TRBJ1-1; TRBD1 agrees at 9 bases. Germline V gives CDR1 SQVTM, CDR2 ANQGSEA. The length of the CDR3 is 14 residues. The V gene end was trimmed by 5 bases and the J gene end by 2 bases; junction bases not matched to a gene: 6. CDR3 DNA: TGCAGCGTTACCCGGGACAGGGCAAACACTGAAGCTTTCTTT. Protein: CSVTRDRANTEAFF.

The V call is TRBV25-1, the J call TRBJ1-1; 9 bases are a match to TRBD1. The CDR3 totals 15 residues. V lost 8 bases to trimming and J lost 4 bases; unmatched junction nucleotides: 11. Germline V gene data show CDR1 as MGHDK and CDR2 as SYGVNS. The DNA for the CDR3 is TGTGCCAGCCGCCAGGGACAGGGTATCGGCACTGAAGCTTTCTTT. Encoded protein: CASRQGQGIGTEAFF.

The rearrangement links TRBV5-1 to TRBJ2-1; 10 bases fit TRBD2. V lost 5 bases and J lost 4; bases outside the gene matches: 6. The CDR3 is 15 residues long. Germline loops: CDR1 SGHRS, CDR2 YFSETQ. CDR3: CASRTLAGEYNEQFF. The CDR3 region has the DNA TGCGCCAGCAGAACTCTAGCGGGGGAGTACAATGAGCAGTTCTTC.

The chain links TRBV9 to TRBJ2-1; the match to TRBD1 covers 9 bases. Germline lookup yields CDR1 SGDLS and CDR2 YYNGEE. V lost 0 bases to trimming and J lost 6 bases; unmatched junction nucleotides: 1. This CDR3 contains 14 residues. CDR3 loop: CASSVAGQGNEQFF. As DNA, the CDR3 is TGTGCCAGCAGCGTAGCGGGACAGGGCAATGAGCAGTTCTTC.

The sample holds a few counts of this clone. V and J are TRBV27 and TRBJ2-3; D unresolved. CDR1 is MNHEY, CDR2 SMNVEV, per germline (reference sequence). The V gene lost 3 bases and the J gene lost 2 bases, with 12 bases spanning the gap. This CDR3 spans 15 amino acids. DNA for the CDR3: TGTGCCAGCAGTTTCTCGACCTTCGTCACAGATACGCAGTATTTT. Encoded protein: CASSFSTFVTDTQYF.